What follows is one TCR beta chain and its context. The data were obtained in a study of glioma-infiltrating T cells. Trimming removed 6 bases from V and 6 bases from J, with 15 bases in between. The CDR3 loop spans 14 amino acids. Amplification of TCR alpha and beta CDR3 regions from RNA used iRepertoire nested multiplex PCR. Each CDR3 protein is one row after TCRdb ran MiXCR on the multiplex PCR reads. Of approximately 190,000 distinct CDR3 sequences listed, roughly a third are singletons. The clonotype was recovered from a human donor with low-grade glioma or glioblastoma, undergoing nonglioma brain surgery, or in good health (not recorded which). The sample comprised glioma tissue, nonneoplastic brain tissue, or PBMCs (not recorded which). This chain uses TRBV12-3 or TRBV12-4 with TRBJ1-5; a weak D match, TRBD1 (6 bases). CDR3: CASRPQGGGQPQHF. CDR3 coding DNA: TGTGCCAGCAGGCCACAGGGAGGGGGTCAGCCCCAGCATTTT.